The source of this T cell receptor (beta chain) is a study of cytomegalovirus exposure and HLA in healthy donors. The CDR3 contains 16 residues. After removal of 6 bases from V and 6 bases from J, the junction contained 13 bases not matched to a gene. Germline V gene lookup returns CDR1 SGHRS and CDR2 YFSETQ. With 60 Vbeta and 13 Jbeta primers, the PCR was carried out. TCRdb keeps only in-frame clones here, not all; method: immunoSEQ multiplex PCR. This sample has some 220,000 clones, with 77% found just once. The chain couples TRBV5-1 to TRBJ2-2, with TRBD1 matching 8 bases. The source is a woman aged 55-75 years in good health and CMV-seropositive. Sequencing used PBMCs. This CDR3 reads CASTPFGQGMSGELFF. CDR3 DNA: TGCGCCAGCACGCCGTTTGGACAGGGAATGTCCGGGGAGCTGTTTTTT.